The clone carrying this T cell receptor beta chain was detected ten times or more. Its target is unknown. The entire patient cohort was treatment-naive prior to thyroid surgery. Original processing methods: Clinicopathological groups differed in CDR3, with these differences serving to build a distant-metastasis classifier for papillary thyroid cancer. TCRdb recomputed clones from the PCR reads via MiXCR. TCRdb assigned the V and J calls; the authors' analysis was not used. The table shows tens of thousands of clones, with approximately 17% occurring only once. The data derive from a study of metastatic and nonmetastatic thyroid tumors. About the study: Repertoire comparisons spanned blood and tumor or nodule tissue from malignant and benign thyroid patients. Overall study results and limits: Benign nodules reportedly had significantly lower TCR beta diversity than malignant thyroid tumors in blood and tumor.

J gave up 0 bases and V 6 bases, and 6 bases lay outside the gene matches. This CDR3 is 16 amino acids long. Germline loops: CDR1 MNHEY, CDR2 SVGEGT. The origin of this receptor is a male donor with papillary thyroid cancer or a benign thyroid nodule (not recorded which). Some clones in this sample may be carry-over from other donors' samples. Sequenced material: blood. The chain employs TRBV6-2 or TRBV6-3 and TRBJ1-5; 9 bases match TRBD1. The CDR3 nucleotides read TGTGCCAGCAGCGGAGGGACAGGGTTTAGCAATCAGCCCCAGCATTTT. It yields the protein CASSGGTGFSNQPQHF.